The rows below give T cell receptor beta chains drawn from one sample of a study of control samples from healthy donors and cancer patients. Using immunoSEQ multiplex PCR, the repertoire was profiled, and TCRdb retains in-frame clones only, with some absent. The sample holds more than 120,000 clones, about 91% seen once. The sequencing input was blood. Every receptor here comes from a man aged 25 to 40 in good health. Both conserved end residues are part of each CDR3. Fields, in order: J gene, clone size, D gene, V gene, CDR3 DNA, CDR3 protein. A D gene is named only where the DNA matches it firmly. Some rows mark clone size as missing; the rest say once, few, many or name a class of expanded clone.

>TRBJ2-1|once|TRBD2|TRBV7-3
TGTGCCAGCAGCTTAACCTCGGTGGCGGGGGGACACAATGAGCAGTTCTTC
CASSLTSVAGGHNEQFF
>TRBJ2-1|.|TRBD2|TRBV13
TGTGCCAGCAGGACTGCTAGCGGCGTGGACTACAATGAGCAGTTCTTC
CASRTASGVDYNEQFF
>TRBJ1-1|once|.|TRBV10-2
TGCGCCAGCAGTGAGGTTTCGGGCTTTGAAGCTTTCTTT
CASSEVSGFEAFF
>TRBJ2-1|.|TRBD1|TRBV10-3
TGTGCCATCAGCGACAGGGGGAATGAGCAGTTCTTC
CAISDRGNEQFF
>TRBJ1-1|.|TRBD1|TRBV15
TGTGCCACCAGCGGAAGACAGGGGTGGACTGAAGCTTTCTTT
CATSGRQGWTEAFF
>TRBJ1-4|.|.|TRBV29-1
TGCAGCGCACGAATCGCAACTAATGAAAAACTGTTTTTT
CSARIATNEKLFF
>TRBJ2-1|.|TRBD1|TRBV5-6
TGTGCCAGCAGCCTGACAGGGTACAATGAGCAGTTCTTC
CASSLTGYNEQFF
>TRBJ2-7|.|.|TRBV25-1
TGTGCCAGCAGTGAGAGGGGCCCCCCTCCCGACGAGCAGTACTTC
CASSERGPPPDEQYF
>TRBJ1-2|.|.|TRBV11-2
TGTGCCAGCAGCTTCGAAGTGGACTATGGCTACACCTTC
CASSFEVDYGYTF
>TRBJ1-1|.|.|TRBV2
TGTGCCAGCAGTGAATTCGCCAGAAACACTGAAGCTTTCTTT
CASSEFARNTEAFF
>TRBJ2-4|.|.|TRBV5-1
TGCGCCAGCAGCGCAACACAGGGAGGCAAAAACATTCAGTACTTC
CASSATQGGKNIQYF
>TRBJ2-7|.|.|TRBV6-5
TGTGCCAGCATTCTCACGAACTCCTACGAGCAGTACTTC
CASILTNSYEQYF
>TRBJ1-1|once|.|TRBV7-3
TGTGCCAGCAGCCTTGACCAGGGTGGGAAAGCTTTCTTT
CASSLDQGGKAFF
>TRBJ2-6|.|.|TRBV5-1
TGCGCCAGCAGCTTGACCCCGACAGTCCCTGGGGCCAACGTCCTGACTTTC
CASSLTPTVPGANVLTF
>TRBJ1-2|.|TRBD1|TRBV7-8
TGTGCCAGCAGCGCCACCGGGACAGGGAGCTATGACTACACCTTC
CASSATGTGSYDYTF
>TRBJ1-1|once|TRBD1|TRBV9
TGTGCCAGCAGCGTAGGAACAGGGGATACTGAAGCTTTCTTT
CASSVGTGDTEAFF
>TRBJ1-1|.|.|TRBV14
TGTGCCAGCAGCCAGAACACGCTGAACACTGAAGCTTTCTTT
CASSQNTLNTEAFF
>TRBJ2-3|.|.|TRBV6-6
TGTGCCAGCAGCCGATTAGATACGCAGTATTTT
CASSRLDTQYF
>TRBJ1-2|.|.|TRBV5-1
TGCGCCAGCAGCTTGACAGGGCGTAATGATGGCTACACCTTC
CASSLTGRNDGYTF
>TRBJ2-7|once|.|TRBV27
TGTGCCAGCAGTCCAGGAGGGTCTGGAGAGCAGTACTTC
CASSPGGSGEQYF
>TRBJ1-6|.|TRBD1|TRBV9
TGTGCCAGCAGCAGAGACAGGGGGCGCGGGGCAGCGTATAATTCACCCCTCCACTTT
CASSRDRGRGAAYNSPLHF
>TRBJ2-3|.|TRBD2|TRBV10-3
TGTGCCATCAGTGAGAAGGGGACTAGCGGCCGTACAGATACGCAGTATTTT
CAISEKGTSGRTDTQYF
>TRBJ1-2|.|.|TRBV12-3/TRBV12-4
TGTGCCAGCAGCAAGCAAGGGGACGGCTACACCTTC
CASSKQGDGYTF
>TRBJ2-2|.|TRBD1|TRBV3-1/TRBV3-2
TGTGCCAGCAGCCCTGGACAGGGGGCGGCGAACACCGGGGAGCTGTTTTTT
CASSPGQGAANTGELFF
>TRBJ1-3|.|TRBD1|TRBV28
TGTGCCAGCAAACCAGCAGGGGGGAATGGAAACACCATATATTTT
CASKPAGGNGNTIYF
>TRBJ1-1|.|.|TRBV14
TGTGCCAGCAGGCTACAGGGTGGGACTGAAGCTTTCTTT
CASRLQGGTEAFF
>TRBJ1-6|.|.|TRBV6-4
TGTGCCAGCAGTGAATTTAACAGTAATAATTCACCCCTCCACTTT
CASSEFNSNNSPLHF
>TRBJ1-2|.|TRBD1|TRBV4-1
TGCGCCAGCAGCCAAGATTGGGACAGCAACTATGGCTACACCTTC
CASSQDWDSNYGYTF
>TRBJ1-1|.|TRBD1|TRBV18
TGTGCCAGCTCACCGACAGGGGGAGACACTGAAGCTTTCTTT
CASSPTGGDTEAFF
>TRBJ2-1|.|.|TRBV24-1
TGTGCCACCAGTGGTGGGGGGTACCCCTACAATGAGCAGTTCTTC
CATSGGGYPYNEQFF
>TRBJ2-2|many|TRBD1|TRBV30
TGTGCCTGGAGTTTCTATGACAGGGACACCGGGGAGCTGTTTTTT
CAWSFYDRDTGELFF
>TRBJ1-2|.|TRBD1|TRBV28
TGTGCCAGCAGTTTAACAGGGGCGAGCTATGGCTACACCTTC
CASSLTGASYGYTF
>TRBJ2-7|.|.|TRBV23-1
TGCGCCAGCAGTCAATTCGGCAGACAGAGAGACGAGCAGTACTTC
CASSQFGRQRDEQYF
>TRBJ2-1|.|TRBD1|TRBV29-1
TGCAGCGTCGAACCGGGACAGGGGGCAAATGAGCAGTTCTTC
CSVEPGQGANEQFF
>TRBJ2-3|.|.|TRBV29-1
TGCAGCGTCTCTTTCATGCTCTTTCCAGATACGCAGTATTTT
CSVSFMLFPDTQYF
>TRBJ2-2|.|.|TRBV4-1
TGCGCCAGCAGCCAAGTTCCCGACAGGCGACCGAACACCGGGGAGCTGTTTTTT
CASSQVPDRRPNTGELFF
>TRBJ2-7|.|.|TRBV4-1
TGCGCCAGCAGCCAAGAGGAGTTGGCCCTGACGGGCTACGAGCAGTACTTC
CASSQEELALTGYEQYF
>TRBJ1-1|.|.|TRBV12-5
TGTGCTAGTGCCCTCCCTACCCCCACCGCCGCTGAAGCTTTCTTT
CASALPTPTAAEAFF
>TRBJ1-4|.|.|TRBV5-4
TGTGCCAGCAGCTTGGGGGACCTTCCTGAAAAACTGTTTTTT
CASSLGDLPEKLFF
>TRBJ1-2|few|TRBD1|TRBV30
TGTGCCCGACAGGGGGCTGGTGGTTATGGCTACACCTTC
CARQGAGGYGYTF
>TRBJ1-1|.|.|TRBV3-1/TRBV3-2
TGTGCCAGCAGCCAATTTGCGACGGCCGGTGAAGCTTTCTTT
CASSQFATAGEAFF
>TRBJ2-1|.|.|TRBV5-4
TGTGCCAGCAGCCAGGGACTGAATTACAATGAGCAGTTCTTC
CASSQGLNYNEQFF
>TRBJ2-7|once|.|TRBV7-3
TGTGCCAGCGACCTCCAGGGGGGACGGAGCTACGAGCAGTACTTC
CASDLQGGRSYEQYF
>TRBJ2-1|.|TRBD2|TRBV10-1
TGCGCCAGCAGGCGGACTAGCGGGGACAATGAGCAGTTCTTC
CASRRTSGDNEQFF
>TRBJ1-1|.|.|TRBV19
TGTGCCAGTAGTATAGTAGGGGACACTGAAGCTTTCTTT
CASSIVGDTEAFF
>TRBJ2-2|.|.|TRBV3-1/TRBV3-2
TGTGCCAGCAGCCAAGAAGCTACCGGGGAGCTGTTTTTT
CASSQEATGELFF
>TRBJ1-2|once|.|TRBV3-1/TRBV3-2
TGTGCCAGCAGCCAGCTGGGCCCGGCGACTAACTATGGCTACACCTTC
CASSQLGPATNYGYTF
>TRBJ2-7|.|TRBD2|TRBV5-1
TGCGCCAGCAGCTTGGGGCGGGGGACCTATACCTACGAGCAGTACTTC
CASSLGRGTYTYEQYF
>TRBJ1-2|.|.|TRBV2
TGTGCCAGCAGTGATTCCGGACGGAACTATGGCTACACCTTC
CASSDSGRNYGYTF
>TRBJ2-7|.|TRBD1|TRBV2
TGTGCCAGCAGTCGGACAGGGCAGAACTCCTACGAGCAGTACTTC
CASSRTGQNSYEQYF
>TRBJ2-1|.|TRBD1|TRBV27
TGTGCCAGCACCAGAGCGGGACAGGGCATCTACAATGAGCAGTTCTTC
CASTRAGQGIYNEQFF
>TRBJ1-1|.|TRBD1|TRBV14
TGTGCCAGCAGCCACAGACAGGGGTACCCCTTGGGCACTGAAGCTTTCTTT
CASSHRQGYPLGTEAFF
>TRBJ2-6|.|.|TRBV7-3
TGTGCCAGCAGCTTAGTGGGGACGGCTTTGGCTGGGGCCAACGTCCTGACTTTC
CASSLVGTALAGANVLTF